Listed below are T cell receptor beta chains from one sample, sequenced in a study of cytomegalovirus exposure and HLA in healthy donors. TCRdb keeps only in-frame clones here, not all; method: immunoSEQ multiplex PCR. The sample consists of some 140,000 clones, 65% to 85% of them appearing once. The sequencing input was PBMCs. These receptors originate from a woman younger than 35 in good health and CMV-seronegative. Both conserved end residues are part of each CDR3. The D gene is left open where the match is weak. Clone size is given for some rows only: seen once, a few or many times, or a class if the clone is expanded.

>TRBD2|once|TRBJ2-3|TRBV19
CASSGLAGTGRTDTQYF
TGTGCCAGTAGTGGACTAGCGGGGACGGGTCGCACAGATACGCAGTATTTT
>TRBD1|.|TRBJ1-1|TRBV5-1
CASSFLRQGTNTEAFF
TGCGCCAGCAGCTTTCTTAGACAGGGGACGAACACTGAAGCTTTCTTT
>TRBD1|few|TRBJ1-1|TRBV5-6
CASSLPFRQGATEAFF
TGTGCCAGCAGCCTTCCCTTCCGACAGGGCGCCACTGAAGCTTTCTTT
>TRBD1|.|TRBJ1-1|TRBV4-1
CASSHGTVNTEAFF
TGCGCCAGCAGCCACGGGACAGTGAACACTGAAGCTTTCTTT
>.|.|TRBJ1-1|TRBV4-2
CASSRSQGSVTEAFF
TGTGCCAGCAGCCGCTCGCAGGGTAGTGTAACTGAAGCTTTCTTT
>TRBD2|.|TRBJ2-3|TRBV7-7
CASSPVGLGPEGDTQYF
TGTGCCAGCAGCCCAGTGGGACTAGGCCCTGAAGGAGATACGCAGTATTTT
>TRBD2|.|TRBJ2-7|TRBV28
CASSLGLAVSYEQYF
TGTGCCAGCAGTTTGGGTCTAGCGGTCTCCTACGAGCAGTACTTC
>.|.|TRBJ2-1|TRBV5-4
CASTQSGVRRYNEQFF
TGTGCCAGCACTCAATCAGGGGTTAGAAGGTACAATGAGCAGTTCTTC
>.|once|TRBJ2-5|TRBV5-4
CASSPGRGTETQYF
TGTGCCAGCAGCCCCGGTAGGGGGACGGAGACCCAGTACTTC
>.|.|TRBJ2-7|TRBV2
CASTGTSLSYEQYF
TGTGCCAGCACTGGGACTTCCCTTTCCTACGAGCAGTACTTC
>.|.|TRBJ1-1|TRBV29-1
CSVGGGTQNTEAFF
TGCAGCGTTGGTGGAGGGACTCAGAACACTGAAGCTTTCTTT
>.|.|TRBJ2-7|TRBV6-5
CASSYRGGYEQYF
TGTGCCAGCAGTTACCGAGGAGGCTACGAGCAGTACTTC
>TRBD1|.|TRBJ2-7|TRBV6-1
CASSGQGGPYEQYF
TGTGCCAGCAGCGGACAGGGGGGACCCTACGAGCAGTACTTC
>TRBD2|.|TRBJ2-1|TRBV7-6
CASSPLARGREALDEQFF
TGTGCCAGCAGCCCATTAGCGAGAGGGCGGGAGGCCCTCGATGAGCAGTTCTTC
>.|.|TRBJ2-7|TRBV5-1
CASSLEQGSTFGEQYF
TGCGCCAGCAGCTTGGAGCAGGGATCGACCTTTGGCGAGCAGTACTTC
>TRBD1|few|TRBJ2-5|TRBV5-4
CASSLPTGGSETQYF
TGTGCCAGCAGCTTGCCTACAGGGGGCTCAGAGACCCAGTACTTC
>TRBD1|.|TRBJ2-5|TRBV7-9
CASSTYEDRAETQYF
TGTGCCAGCAGCACTTATGAGGACAGGGCAGAGACCCAGTACTTC
>.|.|TRBJ1-2|TRBV7-9
CASSSGLSRVDYGYTF
TGTGCCAGCAGCTCCGGTCTTAGCAGGGTGGACTATGGCTACACCTTC
>TRBD1|.|TRBJ2-1|TRBV7-9
CASSLGDRPSSYNEQFF
TGTGCCAGCAGCTTGGGGGACAGGCCGAGCTCCTACAATGAGCAGTTCTTC
>.|.|TRBJ2-7|TRBV4-1
CASSRSFGTPAWGLGYEQYF
TGCGCCAGCAGCCGAAGTTTCGGCACACCGGCTTGGGGGCTGGGGTACGAGCAGTACTTC
>.|.|TRBJ2-3|TRBV7-9
CASSFAGGVTDTQYF
TGTGCCAGCAGCTTTGCTGGCGGGGTCACAGATACGCAGTATTTT
>.|.|TRBJ2-1|TRBV13
CASSPSYGVAEQFF
TGTGCCAGCAGCCCCTCTTACGGGGTGGCTGAGCAGTTCTTC
>TRBD2|.|TRBJ2-1|TRBV10-1
CATKGLAGAGEQFF
TGCGCCACCAAGGGACTAGCGGGAGCCGGTGAGCAGTTCTTC
>.|.|TRBJ1-1|TRBV10-2
CASSESRGYTEAFF
TGCGCCAGCAGTGAGTCAAGGGGGTACACTGAAGCTTTCTTT
>TRBD2|.|TRBJ2-5|TRBV5-5
CASSPVRLAEETQYF
TGTGCCAGCAGCCCGGTGCGACTAGCAGAAGAGACCCAGTACTTC
>.|.|TRBJ2-7|TRBV29-1
CSVESTYEQYF
TGCAGCGTTGAGAGCACCTACGAGCAGTACTTC
>TRBD2|.|TRBJ2-1|TRBV5-1
CASSARLAGGNEQFF
TGCGCCAGCAGCGCCCGACTAGCGGGAGGCAATGAGCAGTTCTTC
>.|.|TRBJ1-1|TRBV6-5
CASSSLDVGKNTEAFF
TGTGCCAGCAGTTCCCTAGACGTCGGAAAGAACACTGAAGCTTTCTTT
>.|once|TRBJ2-7|TRBV7-9
CASSFSRRDGPYEQYF
TGTGCCAGCAGCTTTAGTCGGAGGGACGGACCCTACGAGCAGTACTTC
>TRBD1|.|TRBJ2-7|TRBV5-6
CASSLEGFRGSSYEQYF
TGTGCCAGCAGCTTGGAGGGGTTCAGGGGGAGCTCCTACGAGCAGTACTTC
>TRBD1|.|TRBJ1-3|TRBV5-1
CASSWGQGPSGNTIYF
TGCGCCAGCAGCTGGGGACAGGGGCCCTCTGGAAACACCATATATTTT
>.|.|TRBJ1-1|TRBV27
CASLTGGMNTEAFF
TGTGCCAGCCTGACGGGGGGGATGAACACTGAAGCTTTCTTT
>TRBD2|.|TRBJ2-7|TRBV13
CASSLAGRSEDEQYF
TGTGCCAGCAGCTTAGCCGGGAGGAGCGAGGACGAGCAGTACTTC
>TRBD2|few|TRBJ2-7|TRBV6-6
CASGTRDEQYF
TGTGCCAGCGGGACTAGGGACGAGCAGTACTTC
>.|.|TRBJ2-2|TRBV10-1
CASGGSGTGELFF
TGCGCCAGCGGTGGGAGTGGGACCGGGGAGCTGTTTTTT
>TRBD2|few|TRBJ2-7|TRBV2
CASNNVLAGGYEQYF
TGTGCCAGCAACAACGTACTAGCGGGAGGGTACGAGCAGTACTTC
>.|.|TRBJ1-4|TRBV6-6
CATRAKNEKLFF
TGTGCCACCAGGGCCAAGAATGAAAAACTGTTTTTT
>TRBD1|.|TRBJ1-1|TRBV5-1
CASSLWRGQGVDRGAFF
TGCGCCAGCAGCTTATGGAGGGGGCAAGGAGTGGACCGGGGAGCTTTCTTT
>.|.|TRBJ2-5|TRBV7-2
CASRLEGIRGETQYF
TGTGCCAGCAGGTTAGAAGGGATCAGGGGAGAGACCCAGTACTTC
>TRBD1|.|TRBJ1-1|TRBV6-5
CASRAGGRFIEAFF
TGTGCCAGCAGGGCAGGGGGCCGCTTTATTGAAGCTTTCTTT
>.|few|TRBJ2-5|TRBV2
CASNPGFQETQYF
TGTGCCAGCAACCCGGGGTTCCAAGAGACCCAGTACTTC
>.|.|TRBJ1-5|TRBV14
CASSPLGGNQPQHF
TGTGCCAGCAGCCCCCTCGGGGGCAATCAGCCCCAGCATTTT
>TRBD1|.|TRBJ2-7|TRBV7-6
CASSSRTGGFSYEQYF
TGTGCCAGCAGCTCCCGGACAGGGGGCTTCTCCTACGAGCAGTACTTC
>.|.|TRBJ1-2|TRBV29-1
CSVEEGAGGYTF
TGCAGCGTTGAAGAGGGGGCTGGGGGCTACACCTTC
>.|once|TRBJ1-5|TRBV30
CAWSVRGNQPQHF
TGTGCCTGGAGTGTACGGGGTAATCAGCCCCAGCATTTT
>TRBD1|.|TRBJ1-5|TRBV2
CASKGQLNQPQHF
TGTGCCAGCAAGGGACAGCTTAATCAGCCCCAGCATTTT
>TRBD2|.|TRBJ2-3|TRBV4-1
CASSLSGGGTDTQYF
TGCGCCAGCAGCCTTAGCGGGGGGGGCACAGATACGCAGTATTTT
>TRBD1|.|TRBJ2-4|TRBV6-5
CASSLRDRRIQYF
TGTGCCAGCAGTTTAAGGGACAGGCGCATTCAGTACTTC
>.|once|TRBJ2-1|TRBV30
CAWSGQGFAEQFF
TGTGCCTGGAGTGGGCAGGGGTTTGCTGAGCAGTTCTTC
>TRBD2|.|TRBJ2-3|TRBV7-2
CASSLGLAVTDTQYF
TGTGCCAGCAGCTTAGGACTAGCGGTCACAGATACGCAGTATTTT
>.|.|TRBJ2-1|TRBV14
CASSQVGAIEQFF
TGTGCCAGCAGCCAAGTAGGGGCTATTGAGCAGTTCTTC
>.|.|TRBJ2-7|TRBV7-9
CASTSDSSYEQYF
TGTGCCAGCACGTCCGACAGCTCCTACGAGCAGTACTTC
>.|once|TRBJ2-5|TRBV30
CAWSAWTPLRAETQYF
TGTGCCTGGAGTGCCTGGACACCCCTACGAGCCGAGACCCAGTACTTC
>.|.|TRBJ2-4|TRBV15
CATSRDRGDLLNIQYF
TGTGCCACCAGCAGAGATCGCGGGGACCTGCTGAACATTCAGTACTTC